The 3 T cell receptor beta chains reported below all come from one sample, sequenced in a study of T cells in Graves' hyperthyroidism and ophthalmopathy. Authors of the study amplified TCR beta CDR3 regions from RNA transcripts. HTBI primers were the set used in a first-round RT-PCR of the TCR CDR3. TCRdb re-called the multiplex PCR reads with MiXCR, one entry per CDR3 protein. The table lists under 400,000 distinct CDR3 sequences, 21% of them singletons, with about 50% in the top ten. The sequencing sample was made of blood. These TCRs come from a woman aged 50 to 60 with Graves' hyperthyroidism.

This clonotype was picked up many times. This chain joins TRBV11-3 and TRBJ1-4; D gene ambiguous. CDR1 and CDR2 from the germline V gene are SGHNT and YENEEA. The CDR3 is 13 residues long. The V end was cut by 6 bases, the J end by 7 bases, with 12 bases between. The CDR3 DNA reads TGTGCCAGCAGTCTAGTGGGTCCTGAAAAACTGTTTTTT. Residues: CASSLVGPEKLFF.

This clonotype was observed many times. The chain couples TRBV29-1 to TRBJ2-3; possibly TRBD1 for D (5 bases). Between the trimmed V and J ends, which lost 4 bases and 1 base, there was a span of 15 bases. CDR3 length: 15 residues. The V gene's germline CDR1 is SQVTM and CDR2 ANQGSEA. CDR3 residues: CSVAGLGPRTDTQYF. In nucleotides, the CDR3 is TGCAGCGTTGCAGGGTTGGGGCCCCGCACAGATACGCAGTATTTT.

The genes are TRBV28 and TRBJ2-2; 7 bases agree with TRBD1. In germline, CDR1 is MDHEN, CDR2 SYDVKM. The CDR3 totals 16 residues. The junction had 8 bases not matched to a gene; V was cut back by 7 bases and J by 0 bases. The CDR3 DNA follows: TGTGCCAGCACTAGGGGGCGGTTTCCGAACACCGGGGAGCTGTTTTTT. It codes for CASTRGRFPNTGELFF.